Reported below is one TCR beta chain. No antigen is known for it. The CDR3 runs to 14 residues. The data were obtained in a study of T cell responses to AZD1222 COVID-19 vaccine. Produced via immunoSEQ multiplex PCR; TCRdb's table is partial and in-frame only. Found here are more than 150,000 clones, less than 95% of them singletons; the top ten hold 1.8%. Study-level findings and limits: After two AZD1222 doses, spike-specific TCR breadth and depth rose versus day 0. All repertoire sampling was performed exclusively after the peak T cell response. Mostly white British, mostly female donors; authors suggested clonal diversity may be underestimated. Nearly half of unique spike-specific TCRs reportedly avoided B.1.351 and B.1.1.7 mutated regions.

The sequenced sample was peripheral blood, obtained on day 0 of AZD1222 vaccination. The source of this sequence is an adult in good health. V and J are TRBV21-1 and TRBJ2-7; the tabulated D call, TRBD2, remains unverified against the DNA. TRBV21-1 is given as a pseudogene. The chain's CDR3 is CASSRDGGTYEQYF. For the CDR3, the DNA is TGTGCCAGCAGCAGAGATGGGGGGACCTACGAGCAGTACTTC.